These 2 T cell receptor beta chains originate from one sample sequenced in a study of blood T cell repertoires in COVID-19. Profiling relied on immunoSEQ multiplex PCR, and the TCRdb table lists in-frame clones only, not all of them. Of tens of thousands of clones listed, around 81% are singletons. Sequenced: peripheral blood. These receptors all come from a woman in her sixties with acute or convalescent COVID-19.

The genes are TRBV19 and TRBJ1-2; 7 bases match TRBD1. Trimming removed 7 bases from V and 8 bases from J; junction bases left unmatched: 10. The germline V gene encodes CDR1 LNHDA and CDR2 SQIVND (reference sequence). The CDR3 covers 13 residues. DNA for the CDR3: TGTGCCAGTACCCTAACAGGGGAAGGCGGCTACACCTTC. Protein product: CASTLTGEGGYTF.

This clone was found a few times. V gene TRBV14 combines with J gene TRBJ1-2, with 8 bases matching TRBD1. The V and J ends lost 4 bases and 2 bases, in that order; junction bases with no gene match: 6. This CDR3 is 15 amino acids long. CDR1 and CDR2 from the germline V gene are SGHDN and FVKESK. CDR3 DNA sequence: TGTGCCAGCAGCCCCCTACAGGGGGGAAACTATGGCTACACCTTC. Its protein is CASSPLQGGNYGYTF.